The clone carrying this T cell receptor beta chain is a singleton in its sample. The antigen is unknown. This specimen comes from a study of Ad26.COV2.S vaccination and SARS-CoV-2 variants. Study-wide results and limits: Participants in the vaccine arm had higher spike-specific TCR breadth; placebo recipients had lower. TCR breadth and depth estimates may have understated total T cell responses. Non-spike TCR breadth showed similarity between vaccine and placebo recipients. Following vaccination, spike-specific CD8+ and CD4+ T cell responses reportedly exhibited substantial breadth.

Clones were read by immunoSEQ multiplex PCR, and TCRdb kept only the in-frame ones, dropping some. The data contain more than 150,000 clones, about 83% of them singletons. The CDR3 extends over 15 amino acids. CDR1 is GTSNPN and CDR2 is SVGIG in the germline V gene (reference sequence). The ends were cut back, 4 bases at V and 4 bases at J, with 19 bases in the middle. The source was peripheral blood, collected after recovery from COVID-19. The source of this sequence is a human donor who had recovered from COVID-19. The chain recombines TRBV30 with TRBJ1-2; no clear D. CDR3 residues: CAWTRGSSGIYGYTF. For the CDR3, the DNA is TGTGCCTGGACCCGTGGCAGTAGCGGCATCTATGGCTACACCTTC.